The source of this T cell receptor (beta chain) is a study of siplizumab effects on memory and regulatory T cells. Note on this clone: Its antigen is as yet unknown.

Sequencing was performed with immunoSEQ multiplex PCR; in TCRdb, only in-frame clones are kept and a portion is missing. The table shows roughly 100,000 clones, with roughly 91% occurring only once. Study conclusions and caveats: The alloreactive clones that mapped to unstimulated subsets made up only a minor fraction. Greater diversity than memory cells seemed evident in naive T cells, which also appeared to be major alloresponse contributors. Mappable alloreactive CD4+ clones were on average roughly 70% Treg-derived with siplizumab, around 30% in controls.

The sequenced material came from CD4+ T cells sorted from blood. The receptor's source is a human donor in good health.

The CDR3 bases are TGCGCCAGCCCCAACGAGGGACCTTATAGTGGGTCCAAAAACATTCAGTACTTC. Amino acids: CASPNEGPYSGSKNIQYF. The J gene is TRBJ2-4, the V gene TRBV23-1; D is tentatively TRBD1 or TRBD2 (5 bases each). TRBV23-1 is reported as an ORF; its role is uncertain. V dropped 8 bases and J dropped 2 bases, with 25 bases sitting between them. The CDR3 totals 18 residues.